The sequence of this T cell receptor beta chain was determined in a study of blood T cell repertoires in COVID-19 (dated by TCRdb to 2018 to 2021). For the study in its entirety: Collaborator samples came from the United States, Italy and Spain and covered acute and convalescent phases of COVID-19. The prospective study material was composed of cDNA or gDNA derived from T cells, B-cell-depleted T cells, or PBMCs. The dataset comprised deeply sampled blood TCRbeta repertoires from subjects exposed to, actively infected with, or recovered from COVID-19. The repertoires were made available in a free public database intended to serve as a resource for research on the immune response to SARS-CoV-2. The samples were drawn from the first 160 participants of the ongoing ImmuneRACE study and from 1,254 subjects provided by 6 global collaborators. A de-identified subject ID, COVID-19 status, age in years and sex were almost always included in the sample metadata. HLA class I and class II types, where available, came from metadata supplied by the sample provider rather than from assay-based typing. What the research found in general, with its limitations: The amount of clinical and demographic metadata varied by source and participant and was provided uncurated.

The collaborating institutions used their own protocols to collect whole blood in K2EDTA tubes. For TCRbeta analysis, collaborators shipped samples in one of three forms: frozen whole blood, isolated PBMCs, or DNA extracted from either of those sample types. On this clone: It has no known antigen specificity. Base qualities were left out, and no much larger clone turns up one base away.

The CDR3 numbers 15 residues from cysteine through phenylalanine. Only CDR3 DNA is held: 45 bases, read in frame from base 1. CDR1 and CDR2, looked up from the germline V gene, are SGHRS and YFSETQ. V drops 2 bases and J drops 4 bases, leaving 15 bases in between. TCRbeta CDR3 regions were amplified from genomic DNA by means of the immunoSEQ Assay, a bias-controlled multiplex PCR. From the authors' description of their analysis: Within the assay, amplification of reference gene primers was used to estimate how many nucleated cells each sample contained. Sequence reads were collapsed and filtered to measure the absolute abundance of every unique TCRbeta CDR3 rearrangement. For each sample, productive Simpson clonality was calculated as the square root of Simpson's diversity index across productive rearrangements. Not all clones reach the TCRdb copy of this immuneACCESS table, which keeps in-frame sequences only. Checked studies attribute under half of the gap to unresolved V genes and leave the rest unexplained. V and J calls and clone size are as listed in that table; D and trimming were resolved from the DNA. The sample table lists around 200,000 clones, 87% of them with a count of one. Around 2.6% of the sample lies in the top ten.

This sequence originates from a man in his forties with active or convalescent COVID-19. Specimen: peripheral blood. The rearranged chain carries TRBV5-1 and TRBJ1-1; the D gene identity is not certain. The CDR3 protein sequence reads: CASSFASGSGTEAFF. The DNA sequence is given as TGCGCCAGCAGCTTCGCATCGGGGTCCGGCACTGAAGCTTTCTTT.